Below, 16 T cell receptor beta chains from the same sample are listed, as sequenced in a study of vaccination and CD4 T cells after COVID-19. These receptors are not linked to any known antigen. Sequencing of the DNA from cultured CD4+ T cells was carried out with the Oncomine TCR Beta short-read assay. In TCRdb, the PCR reads were re-called with MiXCR into one record per CDR3 protein. Of about 13,000 distinct CDR3 sequences in the sample, about 30% were seen once. Described treatment: approximately 9-day PBMC culture with coronavirus spike peptide pools or control peptides (ViraFEST assay). Sequences were obtained from CD4+ T cells from blood, cultured in vitro. Every receptor here comes from a human donor who had recovered from COVID-19.

CDR3 bases: TGTGCCAGCCGTGTGAGCGGACACTCTGGAAACACCATATATTTT. Translation: CASRVSGHSGNTIYF. The chain carries TRBV25-1 and TRBJ1-3, with D possibly being TRBD1 (5 bases). The length of the CDR3 is 15 residues. V lost 8 bases, J lost 0 bases, and 14 bases lay in between. CDR1 is MGHDK, CDR2 SYGVNS, per germline.

There are a few counts of this clonotype. The chain combines TRBV7-2 with TRBJ2-1; 8 bases line up with TRBD2. J lost 16 bases, V lost 1 base, and 6 bases had no gene match. The CDR3 is 12 residues long. Per germline, CDR1 SGHTA and CDR2 FQGNSA. The CDR3 is CASSLEVAGLFF. The CDR3 DNA follows: TGTGCCAGCAGCTTAGAGGTAGCGGGGCTATTCTTC.

The chain uses TRBV2 and TRBJ2-2; 9 nucleotides align to TRBD1. Germline values: CDR1 SNHLY, CDR2 FYNNEI. Trimming took 6 bases from V and 4 from J; bases not matched to a gene: 6. The CDR3 extends over 15 amino acids. In DNA, the CDR3 is TGTGCCAGCAGGGGGACAGGGAGAGGCACCGGGGAGCTGTTTTTT. This codes for CASRGTGRGTGELFF.

This clonotype turned up a few times. The chain has TRBV7-2 and TRBJ1-3; D call uncertain. Germline V gene data show CDR1 as SGHTA and CDR2 as FQGNSA. Trimming stripped 5 bases from V and 2 bases from J, with 19 bases between. This CDR3 spans 17 amino acids. The CDR3 DNA is TGTGCCAGCAGCCCACAACCGACTACTATAGCTGGAAACACCATATATTTT. Translation gives CASSPQPTTIAGNTIYF.

The chain employs TRBV19 and TRBJ1-1; the match to TRBD1 covers 7 bases. The germline gives CDR1 LNHDA, CDR2 SQIVND (reference sequence). The CDR3 totals 14 residues. J was trimmed by 4 bases and V by 4 bases; bases with no gene match: 6. DNA of the CDR3: TGTGCCAGTAGTAGGCAGGGGGGAAGCACTGAAGCTTTCTTT. Its translation: CASSRQGGSTEAFF.

This rearrangement joins TRBV11-3 to TRBJ2-3, with TRBD2 matching over 7 bases. Germline lookup yields CDR1 SGHNT and CDR2 YENEEA. CDR3 size: 14 residues. V trimming: 8 bases; J trimming: 0 bases; junction bases outside the gene matches: 5. The CDR3 is CASAVGGSTDTQYF. The CDR3 DNA sequence: TGTGCCAGCGCCGTCGGGGGGAGCACAGATACGCAGTATTTT.

This sequence joins TRBV19 and TRBJ2-1, with 16 positions matching TRBD2. The CDR3 sequence is 18 residues long. In germline, CDR1 is LNHDA, CDR2 SQIVND (reference sequence). Trimming removed 5 bases from V and 6 bases from J; junction bases left unmatched: 10. CDR3 in DNA: TGTGCCAGTAGTCTAGGAGGGGGACTAGCGGGGGGGTTCAATGAGCAGTTCTTC. This gives the protein CASSLGGGLAGGFNEQFF.

This chain links TRBV2 with TRBJ1-2; a weak D match, TRBD1 (5 bases). Trimming stripped 7 bases from V and 11 bases from J, with 17 bases between. Germline lookup yields CDR1 SNHLY and CDR2 FYNNEI. The CDR3 covers 12 residues. The CDR3 sequence: CASIGTFGRYTF. The DNA of the CDR3 is TGTGCCAGCATAGGGACCTTCGGCAGGTACACCTTC. The variable domain in full, with the rest retrieved from reference TRBV2 and TRBJ1-2, is EPEVTQTPSHQVTQMGQEVILRCVPISNHLYFYWYRQILGQKVEFLVSFYNNEISEKSEIFDDQFSVERPDGSNFTLKIRSTKLEDSAMYFCASIGTFGRYTFGSGTRLTVV.

The chain recombines TRBV12-5 with TRBJ1-5, with 8 bases lining up with TRBD1. CDR3 length equals 16 residues. The junction had 8 bases not matched to a gene; V was cut back by 6 bases and J by 1 base. CDR1 LGHNT and CDR2 FRNRAP come from the germline V gene. The CDR3 here is CASGAGGWGSNQPQHF. The CDR3 DNA reads as TGTGCTAGTGGGGCAGGGGGCTGGGGAAGCAATCAGCCCCAGCATTTT.

This clonotype has only a few counts. J is TRBJ1-2 and V is TRBV5-4, with D hard to call. The V gene lost 0 bases and the J gene lost 8 bases, with 14 bases spanning the gap. From germline, CDR1 is SGHNT and CDR2 YYREEE (reference sequence). The CDR3 is 14 amino acids. CDR3 region: CASSLGHSLGGYTF. CDR3 DNA sequence: TGTGCCAGCAGCTTGGGCCATTCCCTCGGAGGCTACACCTTC.

This clonotype showed up just a few times. The V and J genes are TRBV12-3 or TRBV12-4 and TRBJ2-1; 11 positions match TRBD2. The J segment lost 9 bases and the V segment lost 6 bases, leaving 13 bases of the junction unmatched. This CDR3 is 16 amino acids long. The CDR3 reads CASSPPQTSGVREQFF. CDR3 nucleotides: TGTGCCAGCAGCCCTCCCCAGACTAGCGGGGTTCGTGAGCAGTTCTTC.

This clonotype was counted between two and nine times. The chain combines TRBV6-1 with TRBJ2-5; 10 bases fit TRBD1. CDR3 length: 14 amino acids. V dropped 6 bases and J dropped 5; count of bases not matched to a gene: 6. Germline V gene sequence: CDR1 MNHNS, CDR2 SASEGT. Here the CDR3 reads CASSPQTGGETQYF. The CDR3 coding sequence is TGTGCCAGCAGCCCCCAGACAGGGGGCGAGACCCAGTACTTC.

The chain has TRBV4-1 and TRBJ1-3, with 7 bases fitting TRBD1. The CDR3 is made up of 18 amino acids. CDR1 is MGHRA, CDR2 YSYEKL, per germline. V shed 0 bases and J 3 bases; nucleotides not matched to a gene: 11. The CDR3 bases are TGCGCCAGCAGCCAAGATTGGGGGACAGTTACAGGTGGAAACACCATATATTTT. Its protein is CASSQDWGTVTGGNTIYF.

The rearrangement links TRBV11-3 to TRBJ2-1; 11 bases fit TRBD2. The germline gives CDR1 SGHNT, CDR2 YENEEA. After removal of 4 bases from V and 9 bases from J, the junction contained 8 bases not matched to a gene. The CDR3 consists of 15 residues. CDR3 region: CASSSILAGDAEQFF. The CDR3 DNA reads as TGTGCCAGCAGCTCGATACTAGCGGGGGATGCTGAGCAGTTCTTC. The entire variable domain, with the rest obtained from reference TRBV11-3 and TRBJ2-1, is as follows: EAGVVQSPRYKIIEKKQPVAFWCNPISGHNTLYWYLQNLGQGPELLIRYENEEAVDDSQLPKDRFSAERLKGVDSTLKIQPAELGDSAVYLCASSSILAGDAEQFFGPGTRLTVL.

This clonotype was seen a few times. The CDR3: CASSFAGEQYF. CDR3 sequence (DNA): TGTGCCAGCAGCTTCGCGGGCGAGCAGTACTTC. The J gene is TRBJ2-7, the V gene TRBV7-2, with D perhaps TRBD2 (5 bases). V lost 3 bases and J 6 bases, leaving 6 bases between the germline ends. CDR1 and CDR2 (germline): SGHTA, FQGNSA. The CDR3 has 11 residues.

About this clonotype itself: One end of the junction fails to match germline, which may point to a read error. The chain couples TRBV14 to TRBJ2-3; D is unclear. CDR3 length: 13 residues. Per germline, CDR1 SGHDN and CDR2 FVKESK. CDR3 nucleotide sequence: TGTACCAGCAGCCAGGAGCTGGGGGATACGCAGTATTTT. Its translation is CTSSQELGDTQYF. Looking up the rest from reference TRBV14 and TRBJ2-3 gives the full variable domain: EAGVTQFPSHSVIEKGQTVTLRCDPISGHDNLYWYRRVMGKEIKFLLHFVKESKQDESGMPNNRFLAERTGGTYSTLKVQPAELEDSGVYFCTSSQELGDTQYFGPGTRLTVL.